The rows below give T cell receptor beta chains drawn from one sample of a study of blood T cell repertoires in COVID-19. Clones were read by immunoSEQ multiplex PCR, and TCRdb kept only the in-frame ones, dropping some. This repertoire shows some 120,000 clones, more than 75% found once; its top ten account for approximately 4.6%. Specimen: peripheral blood. The receptor source for this set is a man in his fifties or sixties with COVID-19, enrolled during active disease. The CDR3 runs from the conserved cysteine through the conserved F or W. The D gene is left open where the match is weak. The size field is filled for only some rows; it gives once, few, many or a size class.

.	.	TRBV2	15	TRBJ2-2	TGTGCCAGCAGTGGTTTAGGGGTTAACACCGGGGAGCTGTTTTTT	CASSGLGVNTGELFF
.	.	TRBV19	17	TRBJ1-5	TGTGCCAGTAGTTCCCTCGGCACTAGTTATAGCAATCAGCCCCAGCATTTT	CASSSLGTSYSNQPQHF
.	.	TRBV6-2/TRBV6-3	14	TRBJ1-2	TGTGCCAGCAGCGACCGGGGGAGCGGCTATGGCTACACCTTC	CASSDRGSGYGYTF
.	.	TRBV2	14	TRBJ2-2	TGTGCCAGCAGTTCGGGATGGAACACCGGGGAGCTGTTTTTT	CASSSGWNTGELFF
.	TRBD1	TRBV10-3	12	TRBJ1-2	TGTGCCATCGGGACAGGGAACTATGGCTACACCTTC	CAIGTGNYGYTF
.	.	TRBV10-1	12	TRBJ2-7	TGCGCCAGCAGCACCGTACTGAGAGAGCAGTACTTC	CASSTVLREQYF
once	.	TRBV5-5	14	TRBJ2-7	TGTGCCAGCAGCTTTACAGGGACGATTTACGAGCAGTACTTC	CASSFTGTIYEQYF
.	.	TRBV27	14	TRBJ1-1	TGTGCCAGCAGTTTAACGGAGGGTTACACTGAAGCTTTCTTT	CASSLTEGYTEAFF
.	.	TRBV6-5	13	TRBJ1-1	TGTGCCAGCAGTTATAGTGAAAACACTGAAGCTTTCTTT	CASSYSENTEAFF
.	TRBD1	TRBV5-1	13	TRBJ2-7	TGCGCCAGCAGCCCGGGACAGGCTGGCGAGCAGTACTTC	CASSPGQAGEQYF
.	TRBD2	TRBV6-5	15	TRBJ2-3	TGTGCCAGCAGTTCCGGCTCTAGCGGGGGGCATACGCAGTATTTT	CASSSGSSGGHTQYF
.	.	TRBV7-2	13	TRBJ2-5	TGTGCCAGCAGCACCCAGGGGTTGGAGACCCAGTACTTC	CASSTQGLETQYF
many	TRBD2	TRBV19	14	TRBJ2-1	TGTGCCAGTAAGGGACTAGCGACCTACAATGAGCAGTTCTTC	CASKGLATYNEQFF
once	TRBD1	TRBV6-5	15	TRBJ2-2	TGTGCCAGCAGTCGGGACAGAGAGAACACCGGGGAGCTGTTTTTT	CASSRDRENTGELFF
few	.	TRBV14	13	TRBJ2-3	TGTGCCAGCAGCCAAGGGTGGCAGGGTACGCAGTATTTT	CASSQGWQGTQYF
.	.	TRBV7-8	15	TRBJ1-5	TGTGCCAGCACCAAATTGTCGGGGGGCAATCAGCCCCAGCATTTT	CASTKLSGGNQPQHF
.	.	TRBV19	12	TRBJ1-1	TGTGCCAGTGGAGGAGAGAACACTGAAGCTTTCTTT	CASGGENTEAFF
.	TRBD1	TRBV5-6	15	TRBJ2-2	TGTGCCAGCAGCATAGGGACAGGGGGTGCCGGGGAGCTGTTTTTT	CASSIGTGGAGELFF
few	.	TRBV7-9	15	TRBJ2-7	TGTGCCAGCAGCTTAGTTGTGAAATCGGCCTACGAGCAGTACTTC	CASSLVVKSAYEQYF
.	TRBD1	TRBV10-1	15	TRBJ1-1	TGCGCCAGCAGTGAGGGGACAGATTTGAACACTGAAGCTTTCTTT	CASSEGTDLNTEAFF
.	.	TRBV19	15	TRBJ1-5	TGTGCCAGTATCCCCTCAGGTTATAGCAATCAGCCCCAGCATTTT	CASIPSGYSNQPQHF
.	.	TRBV12-3/TRBV12-4	12	TRBJ2-7	TGTGCCAGCAGTCCGGACAGTGCCGAGCAGTACTTC	CASSPDSAEQYF
.	TRBD2	TRBV6-1	16	TRBJ2-1	TGTGCCAGCAGTGAAACACTAGCGGGAAACGACAATGAGCAGTTCTTC	CASSETLAGNDNEQFF
.	.	TRBV4-2	13	TRBJ1-1	TGTGCCAGCAGCCATGGCCTGAACACTGAAGCTTTCTTT	CASSHGLNTEAFF
once	.	TRBV11-2	13	TRBJ1-1	TGTGCCAGCAGCTTAGATCCGAGCACTGAAGCTTTCTTT	CASSLDPSTEAFF
.	TRBD1	TRBV18	13	TRBJ2-7	TGTGCCAGCTCACCAGACCGGGACAGCGAGCAGTACTTC	CASSPDRDSEQYF
.	.	TRBV6-5	13	TRBJ1-5	TGTGCCAGCAGACAGGGAAGCAATCAGCCCCAGCATTTT	CASRQGSNQPQHF
.	.	TRBV19	14	TRBJ1-5	TGTGCCAGTAGCGACCGGGGTCGGAATCAGCCCCAGCATTTT	CASSDRGRNQPQHF
.	.	TRBV7-8	15	TRBJ1-6	TGTGCCAGCAGCTTATCAGGGGAAAATAATTCACCCCTCCACTTT	CASSLSGENNSPLHF
.	.	TRBV6-7	15	TRBJ1-3	TGTGCCAGCAGTTGGAGCCTCGTAGAAGGAAACACCATATATTTT	CASSWSLVEGNTIYF
few	TRBD2	TRBV9	14	TRBJ2-7	TGTGCCAGCAGCTTCGGACTAGCGGGAGGCGAGCAGTACTTC	CASSFGLAGGEQYF
.	.	TRBV5-1	17	TRBJ1-2	TGCGCCAGCAGCTTGGATGGGGCTTTTAAGGGAAACTATGGCTACACCTTC	CASSLDGAFKGNYGYTF
.	TRBD2	TRBV4-2	16	TRBJ2-3	TGTGCCAGCAGCCCTCCGACTAGCGGGCCGGGGAATACGCAGTATTTT	CASSPPTSGPGNTQYF
.	TRBD1	TRBV18	14	TRBJ1-2	TGTGCCAGCTCACCTGGACAGGGAAACTATGGCTACACCTTC	CASSPGQGNYGYTF
once	.	TRBV11-2	15	TRBJ2-2	TGTGCCAGCAGCTTCTTGGGACAAACCACCGGGGAGCTGTTTTTT	CASSFLGQTTGELFF
.	.	TRBV11-2	13	TRBJ1-4	TGTGCCAGCAGCTTAGAGGAGGATGAAAAACTGTTTTTT	CASSLEEDEKLFF
.	.	TRBV2	12	TRBJ2-7	TGTGCCAGCAGTGACAGGGCGTACGAGCAGTACTTC	CASSDRAYEQYF
once	TRBD1	TRBV10-1	16	TRBJ1-1	TGCGCCAGCAGTGGGACAACAGGGGGCGCGGGCACTGAAGCTTTCTTT	CASSGTTGGAGTEAFF
.	.	TRBV29-1	12	TRBJ1-1	TGCAGCGTTGAAGAACCCTTCCTAGGAGCTTTCTTT	CSVEEPFLGAFF
.	.	TRBV2	15	TRBJ1-1	TGTGCCAGCAGCCGATCGACCACAGTTTCCACTGAAGCTTTCTTT	CASSRSTTVSTEAFF
.	.	TRBV30	13	TRBJ1-1	TGTGCCTGGAGTGCCCAGGGTGGCACTGAAGCTTTCTTT	CAWSAQGGTEAFF
.	.	TRBV10-2	16	TRBJ2-2	TGCGCCAGCAGTTGGAGTGGAGGAGAGGACACCGGGGAGCTGTTTTTT	CASSWSGGEDTGELFF
.	.	TRBV7-2	15	TRBJ1-1	TGTGCCAGCAGCCTCCCAAGCAGGGCCGCAGCTGAAGCTTTCTTT	CASSLPSRAAAEAFF
.	TRBD1	TRBV4-1	14	TRBJ1-1	TGCGCCAGCAGCCTCTGGACAGGATGGGATGAAGCTTTCTTT	CASSLWTGWDEAFF
.	.	TRBV4-2	14	TRBJ2-3	TGTGCCAGCAGCCCCCGGTATAGCACAGATACGCAGTATTTT	CASSPRYSTDTQYF
once	TRBD1	TRBV7-9	15	TRBJ2-1	TGTGCCAGCAGCTTAGCAGGGGGCGGAACAGATGAGCAGTTCTTC	CASSLAGGGTDEQFF
.	.	TRBV3-1/TRBV3-2	13	TRBJ1-6	TGTGCCAGCAGCCACTGGGGGGTCCCACCCCTCCACTTT	CASSHWGVPPLHF
.	TRBD1	TRBV4-1	16	TRBJ1-5	TGCGCCAGCAGCCAAGATCCGGGGACAGGGAAACAGCCCCAGCATTTT	CASSQDPGTGKQPQHF
.	.	TRBV10-2	13	TRBJ2-7	TGCGCCAACTCGGACGGGAGCTCCTACGAGCAGTACTTC	CANSDGSSYEQYF
.	.	TRBV15	15	TRBJ1-3	TGTGCCACCAGCAGGGACAGACCCTCTGGAAACACCATATATTTT	CATSRDRPSGNTIYF
.	.	TRBV6-5	14	TRBJ2-7	TGTGCCAGCAGTTACTCTAGAACCTCCTACGAGCAGTACTTC	CASSYSRTSYEQYF
.	.	TRBV7-2	12	TRBJ2-7	TGTGCCAGCAGCCCTCCCCTCTACGAGCAGTACTTC	CASSPPLYEQYF
.	.	TRBV21-1	16	TRBJ1-5	TGTGCCAGCAGCTTCCTCCCTCCGGAGGGACGGCAGCCCCAGCATTTT	CASSFLPPEGRQPQHF
once	TRBD2	TRBV5-1	21	TRBJ2-3	TGCGCCAGCAGCAACGCCGATAGCGGGAGAGGGGGTAGTTGGGGCACAGATACGCAGTATTTT	CASSNADSGRGGSWGTDTQYF
.	.	TRBV5-1	12	TRBJ2-7	TGCGCCAGCAGGAGGGAAAACTACGAGCAGTACTTC	CASRRENYEQYF
.	TRBD1	TRBV6-2/TRBV6-3	15	TRBJ2-1	TGTGCCAGCAGTTACTCGAGGACAGGGGACAATGAGCAGTTCTTC	CASSYSRTGDNEQFF
.	.	TRBV2	13	TRBJ2-5	TGTGCCAGCAGGGGGGCAGAACAAGAGACCCAGTACTTC	CASRGAEQETQYF
.	TRBD2	TRBV28	14	TRBJ2-2	TGTGCCAGCCAAGGAGCGGGAGCGGCCGGGGAGCTGTTTTTT	CASQGAGAAGELFF
.	TRBD1	TRBV10-3	14	TRBJ1-2	TGTGCCATCAGTGATGGCAGGGGGGATTATGGCTACACCTTC	CAISDGRGDYGYTF